This T cell receptor beta chain was identified during a study of T cell responses to AZD1222 COVID-19 vaccine. Study-wide results and caveats: An increase in Spike-specific TCR breadth and depth was observed after two AZD1222 doses. At baseline, just five to seven AZD1222 recipients tested seropositive. Repertoire samples came only from after the peak T cell response.

A word on this clone: The antigen remains unidentified.

Trimming took 6 bases from V and 8 from J, leaving 14 bases between them. CDR1 SQVTM and CDR2 ANQGSEA come from the germline V gene. This CDR3 has 12 residues. TCRdb keeps only in-frame clones here, not all; method: immunoSEQ multiplex PCR. The sample lists 75,000 to 100,000 clones, roughly 90% occurring once. The sequence was obtained from an adult in good health. This chain connects TRBV29-1 to TRBJ1-3; unclear D gene. The sample in question was peripheral blood, obtained on day 0 of AZD1222 vaccination. CDR3: CSVLSARDTIYF. The CDR3 DNA reads TGCAGCGTGCTCAGTGCGAGGGACACCATATATTTT.